The 32 T cell receptor beta chains below were found in one sample sequenced in a study of cytomegalovirus exposure and HLA in healthy donors. The PCR was carried out with 60 Vbeta primers and 13 Jbeta primers. Sequencing used immunoSEQ multiplex PCR; TCRdb keeps in-frame clones, though not all of them. The sample has some 150,000 clones, around 74% seen once. The sequenced sample consisted of PBMCs. These receptors were obtained from a man aged 50 or older in good health and CMV-seropositive.

This clone was seen a few times. The V call is TRBV30, the J call TRBJ1-3; maybe TRBD1 (6 bases). With 0 bases removed from V and 0 bases from J, the gap between germline ends came to 15 bases. The germline V gene has CDR1 GTSNPN and CDR2 SVGIG (reference sequence). This CDR3 region has 17 residues. The CDR3 nucleotides are TGTGCCTGGAGTGTACAGAGGGGGATCAGCTCTGGAAACACCATATATTTT. Its protein is CAWSVQRGISSGNTIYF.

The chain carries TRBV27 and TRBJ2-7, with D perhaps TRBD2 (5 bases). Trimming shortened V by 5 bases and J by 6 bases, and 14 bases separated the two germline ends. Germline CDR1 and CDR2: MNHEY and SMNVEV (reference sequence). This CDR3 comprises 13 residues. The CDR3 coding sequence is TGTGCCAGCAGTAGGACCGCGGGCCTCGAGCAGTACTTC. Translating it yields CASSRTAGLEQYF.

The V and J genes are TRBV4-2 and TRBJ2-7, with 7 bases lining up with TRBD2. V lost 2 bases and J lost 0; bases outside the gene matches: 4. Per the germline V gene, CDR1 is LGHNA and CDR2 is YNFKEQ. The CDR3 totals 15 residues. The CDR3 DNA reads as TGTGCCAGCAGCCAACTACTAGCGACCTCCTACGAGCAGTACTTC. Translating it yields CASSQLLATSYEQYF.

The V call is TRBV18, the J call TRBJ2-7; 9 nucleotides line up with TRBD2. Germline V gives CDR1 KGHSH, CDR2 LQKENI. The CDR3 contains 15 residues. V lost 5 bases, J lost 5 bases, and 10 bases stayed unmatched. CDR3 sequence: CASSRTSARLNEQYF. The DNA for the CDR3 is TGTGCCAGCTCAAGGACTAGCGCGAGACTCAACGAGCAGTACTTC.

The V and J genes are TRBV2 and TRBJ1-5; the match to TRBD1 covers 8 bases. The CDR3 is 15 amino acids. Trimming removed 5 bases from V and 5 bases from J; junction bases left unmatched: 8. Per germline, CDR1 SNHLY and CDR2 FYNNEI. The CDR3 coding sequence is TGTGCCAGCAGTCACGGACAGGGAGGTCATCAGCCCCAGCATTTT. It specifies CASSHGQGGHQPQHF.

V and J are TRBV6-5 and TRBJ2-7, with D tentatively TRBD1 (6 bases). The CDR3 covers 13 residues. Per the germline V gene, CDR1 is MNHEY and CDR2 is SVGAGI. Deletions cut 4 bases from V and 3 bases from J, with 10 bases between. CDR3 in DNA: TGTGCCAGCAGTTCTGGACAGTACTACGAGCAGTACTTC. This translates into CASSSGQYYEQYF.

The chain combines TRBV28 with TRBJ1-3; 9 nucleotides align to TRBD1. The germline V gene encodes CDR1 MDHEN and CDR2 SYDVKM. V dropped 5 bases and J dropped 7; count of bases not matched to a gene: 9. CDR3 size: 15 residues. CDR3 sequence: CASSPGQGFVNTIYF. CDR3 sequence (DNA): TGTGCCAGCAGTCCGGGACAGGGATTCGTTAACACCATATATTTT.

The chain couples TRBV2 to TRBJ2-7; 8 bases are shared with TRBD2. Per germline, CDR1 SNHLY and CDR2 FYNNEI. The CDR3 runs to 14 residues. Trimming cost V 2 bases and J 5 bases; bases outside gene matches: 5. The CDR3 loop is CASSEWREVDEQYF. In nucleotides, the CDR3 is TGTGCCAGCAGTGAATGGCGGGAGGTCGACGAGCAGTACTTC.

This clone was seen a handful of times. The V call is TRBV5-4, the J call TRBJ2-1, with D possibly being TRBD1 (5 bases). CDR3 length: 14 amino acids. Germline CDR1 and CDR2: SGHNT and YYREEE (reference sequence). Trimming took off 0 bases at V and 5 bases at J, with 9 bases between the two ends. This CDR3 is CASSLGTNNNEQFF. As DNA, the CDR3 is TGTGCCAGCAGCTTGGGGACAAACAACAATGAGCAGTTCTTC.

The chain combines TRBV11-2 with TRBJ1-4, with D possibly matching TRBD1 (6 bases). The germline CDR1 and CDR2 sequences are SGHAT and FQNNGV. V dropped 6 bases and J dropped 2 bases, with 10 bases sitting between them. This CDR3 is 14 amino acids long. The CDR3 is CASRAGVTNEKLFF. The DNA of the CDR3 is TGTGCCAGCAGGGCAGGGGTGACTAATGAAAAACTGTTTTTT.

The chain is built from TRBV10-3 and TRBJ2-7, with 10 nucleotides matching TRBD2. CDR1 is ENHRY and CDR2 is SYGVKD in the germline V gene. V lost 5 bases and J lost 3; bases outside the gene matches: 1. The CDR3 is 13 amino acids. CDR3: CAISSGRDYEQYF. In DNA, the CDR3 is TGTGCCATCAGTAGCGGGAGGGACTACGAGCAGTACTTC.

V is TRBV19 and J is TRBJ2-3, with D possibly being TRBD2 (5 bases). Between the trimmed V and J ends, which lost 5 bases and 0 bases, there was a span of 12 bases. Per germline, CDR1 LNHDA and CDR2 SQIVND (reference sequence). This CDR3 comprises 15 residues. The CDR3 spells CASSHSERSTDTQYF. CDR3 nucleotide sequence: TGTGCCAGTAGTCATAGCGAGAGGAGCACAGATACGCAGTATTTT.

There are a few counts of this clone. The CDR3 region is CASSQGGGSVWELFF. CDR3 bases: TGCGCCAGCAGCCAAGGTGGCGGGAGTGTCTGGGAGCTGTTTTTT. The rearrangement joins TRBV4-1 to TRBJ2-2; TRBD2 matches 7 bases. Trimming cost V 1 base and J 9 bases; bases outside gene matches: 8. The CDR3 spans 15 residues. From germline, CDR1 is MGHRA and CDR2 YSYEKL.

The chain carries TRBV30 and TRBJ1-2; 9 bases line up with TRBD1. This CDR3 spans 14 amino acids. V dropped 5 bases and J dropped 1; count of bases not matched to a gene: 5. CDR1 is GTSNPN and CDR2 is SVGIG in the germline V gene (reference sequence). The CDR3 DNA follows: TGTGCCTGGGTAACAGGGGGCTATAACTATGGCTACACCTTC. Translation gives CAWVTGGYNYGYTF.

The J gene is TRBJ1-1, the V gene TRBV7-8; D gene uncertain. CDR1 is SGHVS, CDR2 FQNEAQ, per germline. Between the trimmed V and J ends, which lost 2 bases and 5 bases, there was a span of 12 bases. CDR3 size: 14 residues. The CDR3 is CASSLRVVGTEAFF. In DNA form, the CDR3 reads TGTGCCAGCAGCTTACGGGTGGTTGGGACTGAAGCTTTCTTT.

The chain recombines TRBV5-1 with TRBJ2-7; TRBD2 aligns across 10 bases. CDR1 and CDR2 (germline): SGHRS, YFSETQ. This CDR3 comprises 17 residues. The ends lost 3 bases at V and 0 bases at J; junction bases unmatched: 9. This chain's CDR3 is CASSSQGLARFSYEQYF. The CDR3 DNA reads TGCGCCAGCAGCTCCCAGGGACTAGCGAGATTCTCCTACGAGCAGTACTTC.

The chain uses TRBV9 and TRBJ2-7, with 10 bases fitting TRBD2. Germline V gives CDR1 SGDLS, CDR2 YYNGEE. The CDR3 is 15 residues long. J was trimmed by 4 bases and V by 0 bases; bases with no gene match: 4. The CDR3 DNA follows: TGTGCCAGCAGCGTAGGAGCGGGAGGGCCGTACGAGCAGTACTTC. Encoded protein: CASSVGAGGPYEQYF.

The chain recombines TRBV5-6 with TRBJ1-4; 12 bases map to TRBD1. Trimming removed 3 bases from V and 5 bases from J; junction bases left unmatched: 5. Germline CDR1 reads SGHDT; CDR2 reads YYEEEE. The CDR3 runs to 16 residues. DNA of the CDR3: TGTGCCAGCAGCTGGGGGACAGGGGGCTCAAATGAAAAACTGTTTTTT. This encodes CASSWGTGGSNEKLFF.

This chain links TRBV4-1 with TRBJ1-2, with D tentatively TRBD1 (5 bases). The germline V gene encodes CDR1 MGHRA and CDR2 YSYEKL. With 5 bases removed from V and 4 bases from J, the gap between germline ends came to 11 bases. The CDR3 is 13 residues long. CDR3 in DNA: TGCGCCAGCAGCAAGGGGCCAAGCTATGGCTACACCTTC. Translated, it gives CASSKGPSYGYTF.

The V and J genes are TRBV28 and TRBJ2-2; 9 bases are a match to TRBD1. J was trimmed by 6 bases and V by 4 bases; bases with no gene match: 6. CDR1 and CDR2 from the germline V gene are MDHEN and SYDVKM. The length of the CDR3 is 15 residues. The CDR3 coding sequence is TGTGCCAGCAGTTCTCCGGGACAGGGACCCGGGGAGCTGTTTTTT. This codes for CASSSPGQGPGELFF.

The CDR3 DNA follows: TGTGCCAGCAGTGCGGGGGGCGGGTATGGCTACACCTTC. Residues: CASSAGGGYGYTF. The chain employs TRBV2 and TRBJ1-2; perhaps TRBD1 as D (6 bases). This CDR3 region has 13 residues. The V gene's germline CDR1 is SNHLY and CDR2 FYNNEI. The V end was cut by 4 bases, the J end by 5 bases, with 11 bases between. The full variable domain, its missing parts supplied by reference TRBV2 and TRBJ1-2, is EPEVTQTPSHQVTQMGQEVILRCVPISNHLYFYWYRQILGQKVEFLVSFYNNEISEKSEIFDDQFSVERPDGSNFTLKIRSTKLEDSAMYFCASSAGGGYGYTFGSGTRLTVV.

The chain couples TRBV5-5 to TRBJ2-2; 8 bases are a match to TRBD2. The CDR3 runs 18 residues. With 0 bases clipped from V and 1 base from J, the junction kept 8 bases outside the gene matches. Germline assignment: CDR1 SGHKS and CDR2 YYEKEE (reference sequence). The CDR3 DNA reads TGTGCCAGCAGCTTGGATCTTCCGGGGGGGCTGAACACCGGGGAGCTGTTTTTT. This encodes CASSLDLPGGLNTGELFF.

This clone was seen once. Other DNA sequences from this sample encode an identical CDR3 as well. The chain joins TRBV7-9 to TRBJ2-1, with 7 bases fitting TRBD2. The germline CDR1 and CDR2 sequences are SEHNR and FQNEAQ (reference sequence). The CDR3 length is 15 residues. The trim removed 6 bases at V and 8 bases at J, leaving 13 bases unmatched. The CDR3 loop is CASRAGLIGGDEQFF. The CDR3 coding sequence is TGTGCCAGCAGGGCGGGACTAATAGGTGGCGATGAGCAGTTCTTC. Complete variable domain (other parts from reference TRBV7-9 and TRBJ2-1): DTGVSQNPRHKITKRGQNVTFRCDPISEHNRLYWYRQTLGQGPEFLTYFQNEAQLEKSRLLSDRFSAERPKGSFSTLEIQRTEQGDSAMYLCASRAGLIGGDEQFFGPGTRLTVL.

V and J are TRBV2 and TRBJ2-3; 8 bases fit TRBD2. The CDR3 contains 15 residues. J lost 2 bases, V lost 5 bases, and 6 bases had no gene match. From germline, CDR1 is SNHLY and CDR2 FYNNEI. CDR3 DNA sequence: TGTGCCAGCAGTTGGGACGGGGGGGACACAGATACGCAGTATTTT. Translated: CASSWDGGDTDTQYF. Using reference TRBV2 and TRBJ2-3 for the parts outside the CDR3, the full variable domain is EPEVTQTPSHQVTQMGQEVILRCVPISNHLYFYWYRQILGQKVEFLVSFYNNEISEKSEIFDDQFSVERPDGSNFTLKIRSTKLEDSAMYFCASSWDGGDTDTQYFGPGTRLTVL.

This clone is a singleton in its sample. CDR3 sequence reads: CASCSGGGQPQHF. DNA for the CDR3: TGTGCCAGCTGTTCCGGCGGGGGTCAGCCCCAGCATTTT. The V call is TRBV6-5, the J call TRBJ1-5; possibly TRBD1 for D (5 bases). CDR1 and CDR2 (germline): MNHEY, SVGAGI. V was pared by 8 bases and J by 6 bases, with 14 bases between. The CDR3 is made up of 13 amino acids.

The chain couples TRBV5-6 to TRBJ2-1; TRBD2 matches at 10 bases. CDR3 size: 15 residues. V lost 2 bases, J lost 5 bases, and 4 bases stayed unmatched. Looked up from germline, CDR1 is SGHDT and CDR2 is YYEEEE. CDR3 loop: CASSFLAGVNNEQFF. For the CDR3, the DNA is TGTGCCAGCAGCTTCCTAGCGGGAGTAAACAATGAGCAGTTCTTC.

The chain couples TRBV28 to TRBJ2-1, with D maybe TRBD1 (6 bases). In germline, CDR1 is MDHEN, CDR2 SYDVKM. The CDR3 is made up of 13 amino acids. Trimming shortened V by 6 bases and J by 6 bases, and 12 bases separated the two germline ends. The CDR3 loop is CASRTHRVNEQFF. The CDR3 region has the DNA TGTGCCAGCAGAACCCACAGGGTCAATGAGCAGTTCTTC.

The chain carries TRBV5-1 and TRBJ2-7; TRBD1 aligns across 10 bases. Trimming removed 4 bases from V and 5 bases from J; junction bases left unmatched: 12. Germline CDR1 reads SGHRS; CDR2 reads YFSETQ. This CDR3 region has 16 residues. CDR3 bases: TGCGCCAGCAGCCTGGCGGCGGGGACAGGGGTGGACGAGCAGTACTTC. Translated: CASSLAAGTGVDEQYF.

The table lists this clone with a count of one. The J gene is TRBJ1-4, the V gene TRBV2; D call uncertain. Germline values: CDR1 SNHLY, CDR2 FYNNEI. The V end lost 6 bases, the J end lost 8 bases, and 10 bases lay between the germline ends. This CDR3 region has 12 residues. CDR3 bases: TGTGCCAGCAGATACAGAGGGGAAAAACTGTTTTTT. Protein: CASRYRGEKLFF.

The chain carries TRBV7-9 and TRBJ2-7; D is undetermined. V dropped 5 bases and J dropped 5 bases, with 10 bases sitting between them. CDR1 and CDR2 (germline): SEHNR, FQNEAQ (reference sequence). This CDR3 has 12 amino acids. The CDR3 DNA is TGTGCCAGCAGCCTCCTAACTCACGAGCAGTACTTC. It translates to CASSLLTHEQYF.

The chain combines TRBV5-5 with TRBJ2-7; 7 bases map to TRBD2. The CDR3 has 12 amino acids. The germline CDR1 and CDR2 sequences are SGHKS and YYEKEE (reference sequence). Losses at the gene ends were 3 bases for V and 6 bases for J; bases not matched to a gene: 3. CDR3 DNA sequence: TGTGCCAGCAGCTACTCGGGGGGCGAGCAGTACTTC. Amino acids: CASSYSGGEQYF.

J is TRBJ2-1 and V is TRBV4-2; TRBD2 matches 10 bases. Germline assignment: CDR1 LGHNA and CDR2 YNFKEQ. Losses at the gene ends were 0 bases for V and 1 base for J; bases not matched to a gene: 3. This CDR3 comprises 17 residues. CDR3 bases: TGTGCCAGCAGCCAAGAACCTAGCGGGAGTTCCTACAATGAGCAGTTCTTC. This codes for CASSQEPSGSSYNEQFF.